Shown below are 13 T cell receptor beta chains from a single sample sequenced in a study of control samples from healthy donors and cancer patients. Produced via immunoSEQ multiplex PCR; TCRdb's table is partial and in-frame only. Of over 85,000 clones in the sample, approximately 95% were seen once. The source material was blood. The receptors were gathered from a woman under 40 in good health.

The chain employs TRBV6-5 and TRBJ2-1, with 8 bases lining up with TRBD2. CDR1 and CDR2 from the germline V gene are MNHEY and SVGAGI. CDR3 length: 15 residues. The V segment lost 2 bases and the J segment 10 bases; nucleotides outside the gene matches: 10. CDR3 region: CASSYDRGGTREQFF. The CDR3 nucleotides read TGTGCCAGCAGTTACGACCGCGGGGGGACTCGGGAGCAGTTCTTC.

V and J are TRBV2 and TRBJ2-7; TRBD1 matches at 9 bases. V dropped 6 bases and J dropped 5; count of bases not matched to a gene: 11. Germline assignment: CDR1 SNHLY and CDR2 FYNNEI. The CDR3 sequence is 15 residues long. The chain's CDR3 is CASRPFDRGVDEQYF. The CDR3 DNA follows: TGTGCCAGCAGACCCTTTGACAGGGGGGTGGACGAGCAGTACTTC.

The chain employs TRBV7-9 and TRBJ1-6; D is possibly TRBD1 (6 bases). With 5 bases removed from V and 7 bases from J, the gap between germline ends came to 15 bases. In germline, CDR1 is SEHNR, CDR2 FQNEAQ (reference sequence). The CDR3 is made up of 15 amino acids. The chain's CDR3 is CASSTDAGANSPLHF. The CDR3 bases are TGTGCCAGCAGCACTGATGCGGGGGCAAATTCACCCCTCCACTTT.

V is TRBV28 and J is TRBJ1-5, with 9 bases identical to TRBD1. The junction had 7 bases not matched to a gene; V was cut back by 4 bases and J by 0 bases. The CDR3 sequence is 17 residues long. Germline V CDR1 and CDR2: MDHEN, SYDVKM. CDR3 amino acids: CASSYRDRVYSNQPQHF. The CDR3 nucleotides read TGTGCCAGCAGTTATCGGGACAGGGTATATAGCAATCAGCCCCAGCATTTT.

The gene calls are TRBV6-6 and TRBJ2-7, with a weak D call TRBD2 (5 bases). The length of the CDR3 is 15 residues. Trimming removed 2 bases from V and 0 bases from J, with 11 bases in between. Germline CDR1 and CDR2: MNHNY and SVGAGI (reference sequence). CDR3 sequence reads: CASSYEGAVSYEQYF. The CDR3 nucleotides are TGTGCCAGCAGTTACGAGGGAGCGGTCTCCTACGAGCAGTACTTC.

This clone was observed a single time. The rearrangement links TRBV11-2 to TRBJ2-7; the match to TRBD1 covers 7 bases. The CDR3 runs to 15 residues. V lost 4 bases to trimming and J lost 2 bases; unmatched junction nucleotides: 8. Germline assignment: CDR1 SGHAT and CDR2 FQNNGV. CDR3 nucleotide sequence: TGTGCCAGCAGCTATAGTGGACAGGCGACCTACGAGCAGTACTTC. Its translation: CASSYSGQATYEQYF.

This clone has just one count. The chain links TRBV7-8 to TRBJ1-1, with TRBD1 matching 8 bases. The CDR3 has 14 residues. The trim removed 5 bases at V and 10 bases at J, leaving 12 bases unmatched. CDR1 is SGHVS and CDR2 is FQNEAQ in the germline V gene. The DNA for the CDR3 is TGTGCCAGCAGCCCCATTCAGGGGGCCTGGGGAGCTTTCTTT. Amino acids: CASSPIQGAWGAFF.

The chain uses TRBV6-5 and TRBJ2-3; D gene uncertain. Deletions cut 8 bases from V and 0 bases from J, with 12 bases between. CDR3 length: 14 amino acids. CDR1 and CDR2 (germline): MNHEY, SVGAGI. The CDR3 reads CASSLAPSTDTQYF. The CDR3 DNA reads TGTGCCAGCTCATTGGCACCCAGCACAGATACGCAGTATTTT.

V is TRBV19 and J is TRBJ2-7, with 13 bases lining up with TRBD2. Trimming took 3 bases from V and 4 from J; bases not matched to a gene: 3. This CDR3 is built from 15 residues. Germline assignment: CDR1 LNHDA and CDR2 SQIVND (reference sequence). In DNA form, the CDR3 reads TGTGCCAGTAGTATGAGGACTAGCGGGGGTTACGAGCAGTACTTC. Translated: CASSMRTSGGYEQYF.

The chain employs TRBV19 and TRBJ1-1, with D possibly being TRBD1 (5 bases). The CDR3 length is 14 residues. Germline V gene sequence: CDR1 LNHDA, CDR2 SQIVND (reference sequence). V was trimmed by 4 bases and J by 3 bases, leaving 12 bases between them. The chain's CDR3 is CASSTLGGDTEAFF. The DNA for the CDR3 is TGTGCCAGTAGTACCTTGGGGGGAGACACTGAAGCTTTCTTT.

The chain's CDR3 is CSARADTQYF. The CDR3 bases are TGCAGTGCTAGAGCTGATACGCAGTATTTT. This rearrangement joins TRBV20-1 to TRBJ2-3; D is undetermined. From germline, CDR1 is DFQATT and CDR2 SNEGSKA (reference sequence). The CDR3 loop spans 10 amino acids. Trimming took 1 base from V and 6 from J, leaving 2 bases between them.

The rearrangement joins TRBV4-1 to TRBJ1-6, with 9 nucleotides matching TRBD1. This CDR3 region has 14 residues. V shed 4 bases, J shed 8 bases, and the junction held 3 bases outside the gene matches. Germline CDR1 MGHRA, CDR2 YSYEKL. The CDR3 DNA sequence: TGCGCCAGCAGCCGAGGGACAGGGTATTCACCCCTCCACTTT. Residues: CASSRGTGYSPLHF.

J is TRBJ2-5 and V is TRBV19, with TRBD2 matching 13 bases. Germline V lookup: CDR1 LNHDA, CDR2 SQIVND (reference sequence). The CDR3 contains 14 residues. The junction had 5 bases not matched to a gene; V was cut back by 7 bases and J by 6 bases. DNA of the CDR3: TGTGCCAGTACCGGGACTAGCGGGGTCCAGACCCAGTACTTC. Its translation: CASTGTSGVQTQYF.